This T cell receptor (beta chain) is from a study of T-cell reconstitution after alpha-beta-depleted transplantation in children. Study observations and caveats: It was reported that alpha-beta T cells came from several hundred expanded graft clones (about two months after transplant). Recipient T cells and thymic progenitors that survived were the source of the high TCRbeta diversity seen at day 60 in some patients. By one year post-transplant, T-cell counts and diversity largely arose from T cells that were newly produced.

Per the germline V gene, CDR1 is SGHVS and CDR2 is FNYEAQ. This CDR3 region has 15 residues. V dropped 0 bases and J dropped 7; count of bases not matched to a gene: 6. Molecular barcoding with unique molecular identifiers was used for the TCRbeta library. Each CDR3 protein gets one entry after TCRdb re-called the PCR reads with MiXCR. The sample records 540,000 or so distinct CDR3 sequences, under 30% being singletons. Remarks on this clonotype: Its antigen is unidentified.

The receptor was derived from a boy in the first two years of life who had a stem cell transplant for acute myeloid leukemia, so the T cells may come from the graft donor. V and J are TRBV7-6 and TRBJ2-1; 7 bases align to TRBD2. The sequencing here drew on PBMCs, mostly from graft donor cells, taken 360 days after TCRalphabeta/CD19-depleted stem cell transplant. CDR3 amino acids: CASSLAPGRANEQFF. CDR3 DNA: TGTGCCAGCAGCTTAGCCCCTGGGAGGGCAAATGAGCAGTTCTTC.